These T cell receptor beta chains were read from a single sample in a study of cytomegalovirus exposure and HLA in healthy donors. The method was immunoSEQ multiplex PCR; TCRdb's version includes in-frame clones alone and lacks a portion of them. This sample carries under 150,000 clones, 85% to 90% of them seen once, and the ten largest clones take just under 9%. The source material was PBMCs. These receptors were taken from a man aged 18 to 30 in good health and CMV-seropositive. CDR3s include the opening cysteine and the closing phenylalanine or tryptophan. Each record gives: D gene, V gene, clone size, J gene, CDR3 length, CDR3 DNA, CDR3 protein. A D gene is named only where the DNA matches it firmly. Clone size is not always given. Where it is, it says once, few, many or a class for expanded clones.

D: NA; V: TRBV11-2; size: NA; J: TRBJ2-1; length: 14; DNA: TGTGCCAGCAGCTTAGGAGGTCTAGTAAATGAGCAGTTCTTC; CDR3: CASSLGGLVNEQFF
D: NA; V: TRBV5-1; size: NA; J: TRBJ1-2; length: 13; DNA: TGCGCCAGCAGCTACAACCTTAACACCTTCTTCACCTTC; CDR3: CASSYNLNTFFTF
D: NA; V: TRBV15; size: NA; J: TRBJ2-1; length: 12; DNA: TGTGCCACCAGCACGCGGGGGCTCGAGCAGTTCTTC; CDR3: CATSTRGLEQFF
D: TRBD1; V: TRBV5-1; size: NA; J: TRBJ1-4; length: 15; DNA: TGCGCCAGCAGCTTGGCCGTACAGGGGGGTGAAAAACTGTTTTTT; CDR3: CASSLAVQGGEKLFF
D: NA; V: TRBV29-1; size: once; J: TRBJ2-7; length: 13; DNA: TGCAGCGTTAGGGACACGGGAACCTACGAGCAGTACTTC; CDR3: CSVRDTGTYEQYF
D: TRBD1; V: TRBV5-1; size: NA; J: TRBJ2-4; length: 17; DNA: TGCGCCAGCAGCCGCGGACAGGGGGAAGGGGCCAAAAACATTCAGTACTTC; CDR3: CASSRGQGEGAKNIQYF
D: TRBD2; V: TRBV7-9; size: NA; J: TRBJ2-7; length: 14; DNA: TGTGCCAGCAGCTCCGGGACTAGCCTATACGAGCAGTACTTC; CDR3: CASSSGTSLYEQYF
D: TRBD1; V: TRBV7-9; size: NA; J: TRBJ1-1; length: 15; DNA: TGTGCCAGCAGCTTACGGAACAGGGGGGACACTGAAGCTTTCTTT; CDR3: CASSLRNRGDTEAFF
D: NA; V: TRBV30; size: NA; J: TRBJ1-2; length: 12; DNA: TGTGCCTGGAGCCGGGGTTTAGGCGGCTACACCTTC; CDR3: CAWSRGLGGYTF
D: NA; V: TRBV5-1; size: NA; J: TRBJ2-7; length: 15; DNA: TGCGCCAGCAGCCCAACAGGGACCCTTGGGTACGAGCAGTACTTC; CDR3: CASSPTGTLGYEQYF
D: TRBD1; V: TRBV10-3; size: NA; J: TRBJ1-1; length: 12; DNA: TGTGCCATCAGCGACAGGGAAGGTGAAGCTTTCTTT; CDR3: CAISDREGEAFF